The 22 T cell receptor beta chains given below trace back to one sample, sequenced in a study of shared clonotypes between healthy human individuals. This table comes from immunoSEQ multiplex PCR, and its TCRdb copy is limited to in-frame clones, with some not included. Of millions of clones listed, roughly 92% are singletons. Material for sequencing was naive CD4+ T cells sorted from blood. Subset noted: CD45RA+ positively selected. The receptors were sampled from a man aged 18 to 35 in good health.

The CDR3 sequence is CAWSVRGARQETQYF. The DNA of the CDR3 is TGTGCCTGGAGTGTACGGGGGGCAAGACAAGAGACCCAGTACTTC. The chain employs TRBV30 and TRBJ2-5, with a tentative D call TRBD2 (7 bases). Germline lookup yields CDR1 GTSNPN and CDR2 SVGIG (reference sequence). V lost 0 bases, J lost 2 bases, and 13 bases lay in between. This CDR3 has 15 residues.

In nucleotides, the CDR3 is TGTGCCAGCTCATGGGCAGGGACTGAAGCTTTCTTT. As protein: CASSWAGTEAFF. The gene calls are TRBV18 and TRBJ1-1, with D tentatively TRBD1 (5 bases). Deletions cut 5 bases from V and 5 bases from J, with 9 bases between. CDR1 and CDR2 (germline): KGHSH, LQKENI. The CDR3 is 12 amino acids.

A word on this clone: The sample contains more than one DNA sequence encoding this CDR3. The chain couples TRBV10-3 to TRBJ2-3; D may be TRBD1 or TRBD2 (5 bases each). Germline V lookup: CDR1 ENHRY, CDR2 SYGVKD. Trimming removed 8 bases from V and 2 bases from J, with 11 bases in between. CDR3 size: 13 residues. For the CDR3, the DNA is TGTGCCATCCGGGACGGTCCCACAGATACGCAGTATTTT. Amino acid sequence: CAIRDGPTDTQYF.

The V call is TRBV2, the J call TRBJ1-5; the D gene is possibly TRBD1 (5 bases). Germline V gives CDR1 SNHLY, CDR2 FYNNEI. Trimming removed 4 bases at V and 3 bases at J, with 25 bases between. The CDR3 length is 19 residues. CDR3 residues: CASSVARRGPEGVNQPQHF. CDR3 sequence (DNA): TGTGCCAGCAGTGTGGCTAGGAGGGGACCCGAAGGGGTCAATCAGCCCCAGCATTTT.

CDR3 amino acids: CATSRDWGYTEAFF. Here the CDR3 DNA reads TGTGCCACCAGCAGAGATTGGGGGTACACTGAAGCTTTCTTT. V gene TRBV15 combines with J gene TRBJ1-1; D is perhaps TRBD1 (5 bases). The CDR3 is 14 amino acids. From germline, CDR1 is LNHNV and CDR2 YYDKDF (reference sequence). V was pared by 0 bases and J by 3 bases, with 8 bases between.

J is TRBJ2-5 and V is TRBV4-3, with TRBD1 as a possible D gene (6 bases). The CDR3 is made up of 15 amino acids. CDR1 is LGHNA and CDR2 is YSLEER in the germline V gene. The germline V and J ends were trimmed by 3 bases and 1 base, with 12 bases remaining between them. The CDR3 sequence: CASSQGQALQETQYF. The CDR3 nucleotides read TGCGCCAGCAGCCAGGGACAAGCCCTCCAAGAGACCCAGTACTTC.

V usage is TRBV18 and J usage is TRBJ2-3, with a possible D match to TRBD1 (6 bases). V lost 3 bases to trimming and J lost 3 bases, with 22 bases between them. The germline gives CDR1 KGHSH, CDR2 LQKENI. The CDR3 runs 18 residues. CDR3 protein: CASSPLPPGRQGTDTQYF. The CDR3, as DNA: TGTGCCAGCTCACCTCTCCCTCCGGGTCGCCAGGGGACAGATACGCAGTATTTT.

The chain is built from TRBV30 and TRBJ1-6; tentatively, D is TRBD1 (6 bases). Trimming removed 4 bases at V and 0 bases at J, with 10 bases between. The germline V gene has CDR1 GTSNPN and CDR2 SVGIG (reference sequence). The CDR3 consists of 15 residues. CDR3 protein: CAWNVQGSYNSPLHF. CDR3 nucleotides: TGTGCCTGGAACGTACAGGGCTCCTATAATTCACCCCTCCACTTT. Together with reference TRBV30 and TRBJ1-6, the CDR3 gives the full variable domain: SQTIHQWPATLVQPVGSPLSLECTVEGTSNPNLYWYRQAAGRGLQLLFYSVGIGQISSEVPQNLSASRPQDRQFILSSKKLLLSDSGFYLCAWNVQGSYNSPLHFGNGTRLTVT.

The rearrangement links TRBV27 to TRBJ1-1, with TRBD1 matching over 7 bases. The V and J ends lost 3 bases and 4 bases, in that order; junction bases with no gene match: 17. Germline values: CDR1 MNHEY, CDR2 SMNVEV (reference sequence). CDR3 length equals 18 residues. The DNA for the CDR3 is TGTGCCAGCAGTTTTAGTAGGGGGCGATTTATGGTGAGCACTGAAGCTTTCTTT. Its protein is CASSFSRGRFMVSTEAFF.

The CDR3 sequence is CASSERLGSYEQYF. The CDR3 DNA sequence: TGTGCCAGCAGTGAAAGGTTGGGCTCCTACGAGCAGTACTTC. The chain recombines TRBV6-1 with TRBJ2-7; no firm D call. V lost 2 bases, J lost 0 bases, and 8 bases lay in between. The CDR3 loop spans 14 amino acids. CDR1 is MNHNS, CDR2 SASEGT, per germline.

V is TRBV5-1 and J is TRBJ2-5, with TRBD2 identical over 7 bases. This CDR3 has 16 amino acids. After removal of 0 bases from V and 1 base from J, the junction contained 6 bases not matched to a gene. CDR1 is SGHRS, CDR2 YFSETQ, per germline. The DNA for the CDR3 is TGCGCCAGCAGCTTGGAGGGTGCGGGAGCCCAAGAGACCCAGTACTTC. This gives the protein CASSLEGAGAQETQYF.

CDR3 nucleotides: TGTGCCAGCGGGGGCCAGCATTTT. As protein: CASGGQHF. The J gene is TRBJ1-5, the V gene TRBV25-1, with D possibly matching TRBD1 (5 bases). The CDR3 has 8 residues. Germline CDR1 MGHDK, CDR2 SYGVNS. The ends were cut back, 8 bases at V and 12 bases at J, with 5 bases in the middle.

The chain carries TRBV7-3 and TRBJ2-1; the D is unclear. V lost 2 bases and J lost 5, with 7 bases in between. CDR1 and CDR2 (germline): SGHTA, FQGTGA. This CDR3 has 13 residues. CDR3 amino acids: CASSLDVDNEQFF. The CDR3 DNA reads TGTGCCAGCAGCTTAGACGTGGACAATGAGCAGTTCTTC. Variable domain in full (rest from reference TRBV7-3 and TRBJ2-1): GAGVSQTPSNKVTEKGKYVELRCDPISGHTALYWYRQSLGQGPEFLIYFQGTGAADDSGLPNDRFFAVRPEGSVSTLKIQRTERGDSAVYLCASSLDVDNEQFFGPGTRLTVL.

The CDR3 coding sequence is TGTGCCAGCAGCAGGCGCTCTGGAAACACCATATATTTT. It specifies CASSRRSGNTIYF. V is TRBV21-1 and J is TRBJ1-3. TRBV21-1 constitutes a pseudogene. There are 13 residues in the CDR3.

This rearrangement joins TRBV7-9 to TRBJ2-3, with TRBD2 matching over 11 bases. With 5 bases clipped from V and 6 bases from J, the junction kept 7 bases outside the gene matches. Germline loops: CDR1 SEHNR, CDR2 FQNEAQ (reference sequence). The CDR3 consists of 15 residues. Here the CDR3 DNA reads TGTGCCAGCAGCCTATTAGCGGGAGGGCCGGATACGCAGTATTTT. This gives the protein CASSLLAGGPDTQYF.

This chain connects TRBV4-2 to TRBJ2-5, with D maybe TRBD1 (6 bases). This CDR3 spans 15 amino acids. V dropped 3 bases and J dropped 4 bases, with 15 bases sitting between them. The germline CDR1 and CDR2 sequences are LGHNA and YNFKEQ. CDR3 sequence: CASSQGEPGAETQYF. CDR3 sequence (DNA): TGTGCCAGCAGCCAGGGAGAGCCAGGGGCAGAGACCCAGTACTTC.

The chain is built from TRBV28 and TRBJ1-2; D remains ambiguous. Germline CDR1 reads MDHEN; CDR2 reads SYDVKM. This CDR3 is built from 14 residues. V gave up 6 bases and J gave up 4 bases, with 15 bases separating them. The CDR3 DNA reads TGTGCCAGCAGCCGTGGGAGGGCAAGCTATGGCTACACCTTC. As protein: CASSRGRASYGYTF.

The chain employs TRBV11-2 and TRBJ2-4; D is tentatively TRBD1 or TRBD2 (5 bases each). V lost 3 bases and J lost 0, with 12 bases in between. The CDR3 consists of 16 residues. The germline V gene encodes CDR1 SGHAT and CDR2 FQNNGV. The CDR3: CASSFARELAKNIQYF. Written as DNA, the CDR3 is TGTGCCAGCAGCTTCGCCAGGGAGCTAGCCAAAAACATTCAGTACTTC. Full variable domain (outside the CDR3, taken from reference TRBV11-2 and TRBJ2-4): EAGVAQSPRYKIIEKRQSVAFWCNPISGHATLYWYQQILGQGPKLLIQFQNNGVVDDSQLPKDRFSAERLKGVDSTLKIQPAKLEDSAVYLCASSFARELAKNIQYFGAGTRLSVL.

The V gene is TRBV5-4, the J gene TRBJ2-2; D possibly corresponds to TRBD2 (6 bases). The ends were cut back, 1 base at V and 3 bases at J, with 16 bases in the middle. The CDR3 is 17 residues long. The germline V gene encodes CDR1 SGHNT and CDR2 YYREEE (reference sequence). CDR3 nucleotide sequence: TGTGCCAGCAGCTTGTGGCGTCGTGCGGGATACACCGGGGAGCTGTTTTTT. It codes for CASSLWRRAGYTGELFF. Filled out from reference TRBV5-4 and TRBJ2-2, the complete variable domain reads ETGVTQSPTHLIKTRGQQVTLRCSSQSGHNTVSWYQQALGQGPQFIFQYYREEENGRGNFPPRFSGLQFPNYSSELNVNALELDDSALYLCASSLWRRAGYTGELFFGEGSRLTVL.

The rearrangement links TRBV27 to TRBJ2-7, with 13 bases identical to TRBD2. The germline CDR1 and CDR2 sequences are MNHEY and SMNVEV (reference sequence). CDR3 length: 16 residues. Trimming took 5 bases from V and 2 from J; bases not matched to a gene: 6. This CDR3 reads CASSPGLAGATYEQYF. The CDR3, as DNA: TGTGCCAGCAGTCCTGGACTAGCGGGGGCAACCTACGAGCAGTACTTC.

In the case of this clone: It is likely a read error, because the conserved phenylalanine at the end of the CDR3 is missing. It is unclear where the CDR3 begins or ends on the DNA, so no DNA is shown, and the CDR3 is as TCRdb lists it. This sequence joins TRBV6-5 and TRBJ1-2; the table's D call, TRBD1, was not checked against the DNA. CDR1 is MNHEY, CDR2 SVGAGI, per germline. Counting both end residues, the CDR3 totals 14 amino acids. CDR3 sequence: CPSLNRELAPRRRL.

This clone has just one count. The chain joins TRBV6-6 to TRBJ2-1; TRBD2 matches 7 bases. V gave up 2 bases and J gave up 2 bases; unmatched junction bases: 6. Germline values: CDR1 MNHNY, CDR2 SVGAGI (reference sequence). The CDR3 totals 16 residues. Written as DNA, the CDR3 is TGTGCCAGCAGTTACGGGCTAGCGGCCCCCTACAATGAGCAGTTCTTC. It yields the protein CASSYGLAAPYNEQFF.